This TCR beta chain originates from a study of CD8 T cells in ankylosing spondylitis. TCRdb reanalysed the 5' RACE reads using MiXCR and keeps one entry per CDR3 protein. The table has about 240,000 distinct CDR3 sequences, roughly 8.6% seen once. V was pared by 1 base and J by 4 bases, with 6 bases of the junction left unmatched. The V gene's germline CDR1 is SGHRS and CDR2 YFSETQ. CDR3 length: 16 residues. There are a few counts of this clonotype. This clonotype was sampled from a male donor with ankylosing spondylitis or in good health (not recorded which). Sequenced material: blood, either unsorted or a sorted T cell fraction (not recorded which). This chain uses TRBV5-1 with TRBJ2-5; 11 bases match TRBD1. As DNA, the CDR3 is TGCGCCAGCAGCTTGTTTCCTGGGACAGGGGGAGAGACCCAGTACTTC. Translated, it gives CASSLFPGTGGETQYF.